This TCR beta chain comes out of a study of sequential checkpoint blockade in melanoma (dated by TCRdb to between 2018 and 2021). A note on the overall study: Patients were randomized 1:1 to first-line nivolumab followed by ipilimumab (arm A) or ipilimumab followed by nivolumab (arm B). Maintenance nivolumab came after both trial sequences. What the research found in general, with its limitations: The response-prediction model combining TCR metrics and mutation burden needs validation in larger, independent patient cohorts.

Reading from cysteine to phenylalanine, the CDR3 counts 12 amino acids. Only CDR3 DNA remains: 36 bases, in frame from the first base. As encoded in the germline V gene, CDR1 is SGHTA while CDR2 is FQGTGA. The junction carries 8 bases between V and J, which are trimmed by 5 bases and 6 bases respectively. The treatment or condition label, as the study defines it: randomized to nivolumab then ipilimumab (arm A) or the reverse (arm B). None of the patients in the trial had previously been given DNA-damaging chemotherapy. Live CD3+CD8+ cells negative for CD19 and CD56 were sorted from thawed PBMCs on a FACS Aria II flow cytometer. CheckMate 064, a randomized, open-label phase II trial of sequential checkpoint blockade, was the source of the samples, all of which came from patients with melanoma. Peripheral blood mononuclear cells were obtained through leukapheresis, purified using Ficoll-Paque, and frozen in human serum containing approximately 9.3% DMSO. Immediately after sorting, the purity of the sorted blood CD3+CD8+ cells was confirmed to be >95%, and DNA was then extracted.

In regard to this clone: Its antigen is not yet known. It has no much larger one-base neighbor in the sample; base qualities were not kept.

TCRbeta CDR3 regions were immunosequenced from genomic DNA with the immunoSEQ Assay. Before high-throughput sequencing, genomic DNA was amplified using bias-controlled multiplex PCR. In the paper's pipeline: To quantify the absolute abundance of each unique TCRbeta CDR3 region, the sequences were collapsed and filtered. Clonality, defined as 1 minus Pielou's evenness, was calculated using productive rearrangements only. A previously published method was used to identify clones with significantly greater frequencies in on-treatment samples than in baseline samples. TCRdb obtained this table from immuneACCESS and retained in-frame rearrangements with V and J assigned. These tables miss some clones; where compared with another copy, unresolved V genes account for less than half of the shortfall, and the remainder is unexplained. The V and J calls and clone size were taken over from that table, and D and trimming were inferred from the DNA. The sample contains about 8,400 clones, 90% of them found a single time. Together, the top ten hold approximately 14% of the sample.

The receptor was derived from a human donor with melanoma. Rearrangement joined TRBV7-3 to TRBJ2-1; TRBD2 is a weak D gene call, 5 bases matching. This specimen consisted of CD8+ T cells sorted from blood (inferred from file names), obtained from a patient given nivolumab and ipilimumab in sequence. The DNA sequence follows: TGTGCCAGCAGCCCCGGAGGCAATGAGCAGTTCTTC. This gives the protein CASSPGGNEQFF.